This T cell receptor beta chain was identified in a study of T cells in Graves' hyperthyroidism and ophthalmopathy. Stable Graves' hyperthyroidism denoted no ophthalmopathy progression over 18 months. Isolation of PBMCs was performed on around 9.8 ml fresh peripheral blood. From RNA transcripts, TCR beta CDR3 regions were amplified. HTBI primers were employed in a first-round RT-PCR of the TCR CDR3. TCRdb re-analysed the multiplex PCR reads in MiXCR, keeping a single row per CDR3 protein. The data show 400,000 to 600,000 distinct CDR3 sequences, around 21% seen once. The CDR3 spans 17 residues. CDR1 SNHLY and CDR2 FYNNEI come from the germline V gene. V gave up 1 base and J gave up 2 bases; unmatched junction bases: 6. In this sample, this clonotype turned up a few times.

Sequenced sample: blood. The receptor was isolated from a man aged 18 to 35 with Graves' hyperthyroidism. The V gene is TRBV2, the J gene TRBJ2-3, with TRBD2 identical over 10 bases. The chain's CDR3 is CASSEGPSGGVTDTQYF. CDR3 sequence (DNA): TGTGCCAGCAGTGAAGGTCCTAGCGGGGGAGTCACAGATACGCAGTATTTT.